This T cell receptor beta chain is from a study of a mutant IDH1 vaccine in newly diagnosed glioma. Study-level background: Treated patients comprised around 60% males and roughly 40% females, mean age around 40 years. Patients' prior therapy spanned radiotherapy, temozolomide, or both; most underwent both.

The repertoire was sequenced with immunoSEQ multiplex PCR; TCRdb's copy has only in-frame clones and lacks some. The repertoire includes 70,000 or so clones, about 83% of them detected once, and 4.6% sits in the top ten. Germline CDR1 and CDR2: GTSNPN and SVGIG (reference sequence). Trimming stripped 4 bases from V and 3 bases from J, with 20 bases between. The CDR3 contains 16 residues. Time point: baseline, week 1 (first vaccination visit). Treatment in this sample: pre-vaccination baseline after standard-of-care therapy. The rearrangement joins TRBV30 to TRBJ2-3; TRBD1 might be the D (5 bases). The source was peripheral blood mononuclear cells (PBMCs), collected from a glioma patient treated with radiotherapy, temozolomide or both. This receptor was identified in a woman between 18 and 29 years old with glioma. Some clones in this sample may be carry-over from other donors' samples. The CDR3 coding sequence is TGTGCCTGGACCAAAGGGGCGGCCCTAGGAACAGATACGCAGTATTTT. Amino acid sequence: CAWTKGAALGTDTQYF.